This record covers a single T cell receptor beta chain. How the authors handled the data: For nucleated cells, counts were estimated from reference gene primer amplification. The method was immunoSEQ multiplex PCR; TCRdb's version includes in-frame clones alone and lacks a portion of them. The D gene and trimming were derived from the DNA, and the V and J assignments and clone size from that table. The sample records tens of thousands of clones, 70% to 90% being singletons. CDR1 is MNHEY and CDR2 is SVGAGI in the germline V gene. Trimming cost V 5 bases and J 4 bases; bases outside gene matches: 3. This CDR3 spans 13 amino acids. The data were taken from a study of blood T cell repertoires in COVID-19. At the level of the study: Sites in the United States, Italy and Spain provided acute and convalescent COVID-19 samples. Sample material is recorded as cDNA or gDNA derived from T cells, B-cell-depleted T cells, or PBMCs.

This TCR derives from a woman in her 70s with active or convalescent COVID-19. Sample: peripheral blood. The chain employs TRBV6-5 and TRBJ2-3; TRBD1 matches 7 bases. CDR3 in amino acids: CASSRQGADTQYF. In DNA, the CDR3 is TGTGCCAGCAGTCGACAGGGTGCAGATACGCAGTATTTT.